Shown below are 5 T cell receptor beta chains from a single sample sequenced in a study of beta chain features in type 1 diabetes. Expressed TCRB transcripts got sequenced, as all isolated RNA was reverse transcribed. Measured with immunoSEQ multiplex PCR; TCRdb has only the in-frame clones, and not every one. The sample has almost 250,000 clones; 13% to 15% are singletons. Sample: naive CD4+ T cells from blood. All receptors come from a woman in her 40s in good health.

About this clone: Within the sample, other DNA sequences also encode this same CDR3. The genes are TRBV2 and TRBJ2-5, with a possible D match to TRBD1 (6 bases). The CDR3 is made up of 12 amino acids. CDR1 is SNHLY and CDR2 is FYNNEI in the germline V gene. The V gene lost 6 bases and the J gene lost 5 bases, with 10 bases spanning the gap. As DNA, the CDR3 is TGTGCCAGCAGGGACAGAGGGGAGACCCAGTACTTC. Translating it yields CASRDRGETQYF.

This clone was seen a few times. V is TRBV6-4 and J is TRBJ1-2; TRBD1 agrees at 9 bases. CDR1 and CDR2 from the germline V gene are MRHNA and SNTAGT. This CDR3 is built from 15 residues. With 3 bases clipped from V and 1 base from J, the junction kept 3 bases outside the gene matches. The CDR3 loop is CASSDRTGDNYGYTF. The CDR3 region has the DNA TGTGCCAGCAGTGATCGGACAGGGGATAACTATGGCTACACCTTC.

J is TRBJ2-1 and V is TRBV10-2, with TRBD2 matching 13 bases. The J segment lost 8 bases and the V segment lost 2 bases, leaving 9 bases of the junction unmatched. The CDR3 is made up of 17 amino acids. Germline V gene data show CDR1 as WSHSY and CDR2 as SAAADI. The CDR3 is CASSETSGGAWAYEQFF. The DNA for the CDR3 is TGCGCCAGCAGTGAGACTAGCGGGGGGGCCTGGGCGTATGAGCAGTTCTTC.

In its sample, this clone was seen a few times. Other DNA variants within this sample encode the same CDR3. This chain links TRBV5-4 with TRBJ1-1, with 9 bases that match TRBD1. With V trimmed by 1 base and J by 1 base, 2 bases remained unmatched. CDR1 and CDR2 from the germline V gene are SGHNT and YYREEE (reference sequence). This CDR3 contains 15 residues. DNA for the CDR3: TGTGCCAGCAGCTTGTCGGGACAGGGGAACACTGAAGCTTTCTTT. It codes for CASSLSGQGNTEAFF.

This clone came up a few times. In DNA form, the CDR3 reads TGTGCCAGTAGTAACCAACGGGCGCGGGGTTACGAGCAGTACTTC. Translation gives CASSNQRARGYEQYF. The rearrangement links TRBV19 to TRBJ2-7, with D possibly being TRBD2 (6 bases). This CDR3 comprises 15 residues. Deletions cut 4 bases from V and 4 bases from J, with 17 bases between. CDR1 and CDR2 (germline): LNHDA, SQIVND (reference sequence).